Each of the 18 T cell receptor beta chains below was sequenced from the same sample in a study of blood T cell repertoires in COVID-19. The method was immunoSEQ multiplex PCR; TCRdb's version includes in-frame clones alone and lacks a portion of them. The repertoire holds some 250,000 clones, with roughly four fifths as singletons. The sequenced sample consisted of peripheral blood. These TCRs come from a woman older than 75 with COVID-19, enrolled during active disease.

V is TRBV6-5 and J is TRBJ1-3, with a possible D match to TRBD1 (6 bases). Trimming pared 6 bases from V and 3 bases from J, leaving 15 bases between. The V gene's germline CDR1 is MNHEY and CDR2 SVGAGI. The CDR3 spans 15 residues. CDR3 sequence: CASRRGQLGGNTIYF. The CDR3 coding sequence is TGTGCCAGCAGACGAGGACAGTTGGGTGGAAACACCATATATTTT.

This rearrangement joins TRBV12-3 or TRBV12-4 to TRBJ1-6; no reliable D call. This CDR3 comprises 12 residues. Trimming took off 6 bases at V and 5 bases at J, with 5 bases between the two ends. As DNA, the CDR3 is TGTGCCAGCAGCCCGGATAATTCACCCCTCCACTTT. Translated, it gives CASSPDNSPLHF.

The chain uses TRBV9 and TRBJ1-3; D remains ambiguous. The CDR3 totals 14 residues. V was clipped by 4 bases and J by 4 bases, with 12 bases between them. CDR1 and CDR2 (germline): SGDLS, YYNGEE. CDR3 in DNA: TGTGCCAGCAGCCTTAATTGGGCCGGAAACACCATATATTTT. Amino acids: CASSLNWAGNTIYF.

The rearrangement joins TRBV7-8 to TRBJ2-7, with D possibly TRBD2 on 6 matching bases. This CDR3 comprises 15 residues. The V and J ends lost 0 bases and 3 bases respectively, with 12 bases between them. Germline V CDR1 and CDR2: SGHVS, FQNEAQ. The CDR3 bases are TGTGCCAGCAGCTTAGCTCCGGGGGACCTCTACGAGCAGTACTTC. Translation: CASSLAPGDLYEQYF.

CDR3 residues: CASSLVGAVYNEQFF. The DNA of the CDR3 is TGCGCCAGCAGCTTGGTTGGGGCCGTCTACAATGAGCAGTTCTTC. This chain connects TRBV5-1 to TRBJ2-1, with a possible D match to TRBD1 (5 bases). The CDR3 length is 15 residues. Trimming removed 0 bases at V and 3 bases at J, with 10 bases between. Germline values: CDR1 SGHRS, CDR2 YFSETQ.

The chain is built from TRBV6-6 and TRBJ2-7, with D possibly matching TRBD1 (5 bases). The V gene lost 2 bases and the J gene lost 3 bases, with 8 bases spanning the gap. The CDR3 is made up of 13 amino acids. Per the germline V gene, CDR1 is MNHNY and CDR2 is SVGAGI (reference sequence). The CDR3 loop reads CASSYQTDYEQYF. The CDR3 DNA reads as TGTGCCAGCAGTTACCAGACAGACTACGAGCAGTACTTC.

This chain joins TRBV20-1 and TRBJ1-5; weak D call: TRBD1 (5 bases). Germline values: CDR1 DFQATT, CDR2 SNEGSKA (reference sequence). Deletions cut 3 bases from V and 2 bases from J, with 11 bases between. The CDR3 consists of 14 residues. CDR3 sequence: CSASVGRGNQPQHF. CDR3 bases: TGCAGTGCTAGTGTGGGCAGGGGCAATCAGCCCCAGCATTTT.

The rearrangement joins TRBV11-3 to TRBJ2-1, with TRBD2 matching 14 bases. CDR1 and CDR2 (germline): SGHNT, YENEEA. Unmatched junction bases numbered 11, after V lost 4 bases and J lost 6 bases. This CDR3 has 18 residues. CDR3 DNA: TGTGCCAGCAGCTCCTCATCCGGGACTAGCGGGAGACGCAATGAGCAGTTCTTC. It encodes CASSSSSGTSGRRNEQFF.

The chain joins TRBV12-5 to TRBJ1-1; tentatively, D is TRBD1 (6 bases). The CDR3 spans 15 residues. V dropped 2 bases and J dropped 4 bases, with 14 bases sitting between them. Germline values: CDR1 LGHNT, CDR2 FRNRAP. DNA of the CDR3: TGTGCTAGTGGTTTGAGCGGGACAATGCCCACTGAAGCTTTCTTT. It codes for CASGLSGTMPTEAFF.

The chain couples TRBV30 to TRBJ2-5, with TRBD2 identical over 9 bases. There are 13 residues in the CDR3. V gave up 3 bases and J gave up 5 bases; unmatched junction bases: 4. Germline V gene lookup returns CDR1 GTSNPN and CDR2 SVGIG (reference sequence). The CDR3 is CAWRSSGGETQYF. Here the CDR3 DNA reads TGTGCCTGGAGGTCCAGCGGGGGGGAGACCCAGTACTTC.

The V gene is TRBV27, the J gene TRBJ2-1, with a possible D match to TRBD1 (6 bases). CDR3 size: 15 residues. Germline assignment: CDR1 MNHEY and CDR2 SMNVEV (reference sequence). V lost 4 bases and J lost 0, with 10 bases in between. The CDR3 DNA follows: TGTGCCAGCAGTTCCGACAGGAGCTCCTACAATGAGCAGTTCTTC. This sequence encodes CASSSDRSSYNEQFF.

The chain combines TRBV29-1 with TRBJ2-5; 8 bases match TRBD2. Germline V gene sequence: CDR1 SQVTM, CDR2 ANQGSEA. V gave up 6 bases and J gave up 4 bases; unmatched junction bases: 13. The CDR3 consists of 15 residues. The CDR3, as DNA: TGCAGCGTCACCGGGGGGGCCTTCCTGGGAGAGACCCAGTACTTC. Its translation: CSVTGGAFLGETQYF.

This chain joins TRBV29-1 and TRBJ2-1; 11 bases are shared with TRBD2. Trimming took 6 bases from V and 5 from J; bases not matched to a gene: 9. Germline V CDR1 and CDR2: SQVTM, ANQGSEA. The CDR3 is made up of 15 amino acids. CDR3 coding DNA: TGCAGCGTCGCTAGGACTAGCGGGTATAACAATGAGCAGTTCTTC. Protein: CSVARTSGYNNEQFF.

The chain joins TRBV11-2 to TRBJ1-6; D remains ambiguous. The V and J ends lost 3 bases and 6 bases respectively, with 12 bases between them. The germline V gene has CDR1 SGHAT and CDR2 FQNNGV. The CDR3 covers 15 residues. The CDR3 coding sequence is TGTGCCAGCAGCTTCCAGAGGCAGCCTAATTCACCCCTCCACTTT. Translating gives CASSFQRQPNSPLHF.

The rearrangement joins TRBV5-6 to TRBJ1-4, with D maybe TRBD1 (5 bases). The germline V gene encodes CDR1 SGHDT and CDR2 YYEEEE. The CDR3 totals 14 residues. V lost 7 bases to trimming and J lost 5 bases, with 15 bases between them. In DNA form, the CDR3 reads TGTGCCAGCTCTCAGGGCAGGCCCAATGAAAAACTGTTTTTT. This sequence encodes CASSQGRPNEKLFF.

A few counts support this clone. The J gene is TRBJ2-7, the V gene TRBV12-3 or TRBV12-4; D is possibly TRBD1 (6 bases). Trimming left V 5 bases short and J 7 bases short, with 15 bases between. CDR3 length: 13 amino acids. In DNA form, the CDR3 reads TGTGCCAGCAGTAACAAACAGGGTGGTGAGCAGTACTTC. Its translation is CASSNKQGGEQYF.

This chain links TRBV7-9 with TRBJ2-5, with 9 bases matching TRBD2. Germline V gene data show CDR1 as SEHNR and CDR2 as FQNEAQ (reference sequence). The CDR3 length is 16 residues. The V segment lost 5 bases and the J segment 2 bases; nucleotides outside the gene matches: 9. This CDR3 is CASSENSGGVQETQYF. CDR3 sequence (DNA): TGTGCCAGCAGCGAAAATAGCGGGGGCGTTCAAGAGACCCAGTACTTC.

The rearrangement links TRBV2 to TRBJ1-5; maybe TRBD1 (6 bases). Germline CDR1 SNHLY, CDR2 FYNNEI. V lost 8 bases and J 4 bases, leaving 12 bases between the germline ends. The CDR3 spans 13 residues. CDR3 amino acids: CASFRDRNQPQHF. The CDR3 region has the DNA TGTGCCAGCTTTAGAGACAGGAATCAGCCCCAGCATTTT.